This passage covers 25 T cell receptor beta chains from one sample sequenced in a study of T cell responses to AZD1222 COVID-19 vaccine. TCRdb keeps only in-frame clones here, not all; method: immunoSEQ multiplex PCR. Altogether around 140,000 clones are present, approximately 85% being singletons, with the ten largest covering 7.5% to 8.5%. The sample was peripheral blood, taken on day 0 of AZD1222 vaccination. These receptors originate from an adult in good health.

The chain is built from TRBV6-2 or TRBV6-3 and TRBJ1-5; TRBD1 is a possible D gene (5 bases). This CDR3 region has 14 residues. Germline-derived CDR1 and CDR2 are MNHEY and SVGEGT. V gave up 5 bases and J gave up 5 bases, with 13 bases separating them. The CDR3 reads CASSGGWRDQPQHF. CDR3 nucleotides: TGTGCCAGCAGTGGGGGGTGGAGGGATCAGCCCCAGCATTTT.

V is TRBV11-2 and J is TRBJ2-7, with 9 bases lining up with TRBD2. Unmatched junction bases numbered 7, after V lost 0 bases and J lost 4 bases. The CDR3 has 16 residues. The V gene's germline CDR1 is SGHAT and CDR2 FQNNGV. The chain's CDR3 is CASSLDRASGVYEQYF. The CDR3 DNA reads TGTGCCAGCAGCTTAGATAGGGCTAGCGGGGTATACGAGCAGTACTTC.

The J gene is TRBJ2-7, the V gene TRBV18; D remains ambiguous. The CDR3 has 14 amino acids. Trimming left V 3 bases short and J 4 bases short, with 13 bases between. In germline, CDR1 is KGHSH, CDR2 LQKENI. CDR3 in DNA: TGTGCCAGCTCACCGGGCAGACTGACGTACGAGCAGTACTTC. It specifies CASSPGRLTYEQYF.

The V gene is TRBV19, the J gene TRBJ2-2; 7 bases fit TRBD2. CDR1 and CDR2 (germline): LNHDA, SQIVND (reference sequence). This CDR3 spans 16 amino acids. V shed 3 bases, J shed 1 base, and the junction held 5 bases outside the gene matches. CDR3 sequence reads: CASSIGPSGNTGELFF. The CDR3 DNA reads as TGTGCCAGTAGTATTGGGCCTAGCGGGAACACCGGGGAGCTGTTTTTT.

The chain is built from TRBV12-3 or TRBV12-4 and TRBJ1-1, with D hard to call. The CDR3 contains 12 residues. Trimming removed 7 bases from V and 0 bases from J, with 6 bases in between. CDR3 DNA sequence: TGTGCCAGCACCCGAATGAACACTGAAGCTTTCTTT. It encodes CASTRMNTEAFF.

CDR3 nucleotides: TGTGCCAGTAGTATTGATCTGGGCCCCTCCTACGAGCAGTACTTC. Translation: CASSIDLGPSYEQYF. The genes are TRBV19 and TRBJ2-7; D gene uncertain. V dropped 3 bases and J dropped 0 bases, with 12 bases sitting between them. The CDR3 runs 15 residues. Germline V CDR1 and CDR2: LNHDA, SQIVND (reference sequence).

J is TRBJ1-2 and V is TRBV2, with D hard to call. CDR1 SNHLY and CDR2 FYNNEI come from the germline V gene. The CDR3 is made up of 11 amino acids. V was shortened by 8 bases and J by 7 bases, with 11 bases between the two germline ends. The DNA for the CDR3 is TGTGCCAGCCCGTATACGCGTGGCTACACCTTC. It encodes CASPYTRGYTF.

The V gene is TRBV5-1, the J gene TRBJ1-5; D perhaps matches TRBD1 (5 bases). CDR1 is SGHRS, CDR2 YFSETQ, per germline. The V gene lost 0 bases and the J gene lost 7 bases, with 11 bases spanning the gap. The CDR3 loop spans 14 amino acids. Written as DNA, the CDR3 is TGCGCCAGCAGCTTGGGGGGGTTAGGGCAGCCCCAGCATTTT. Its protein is CASSLGGLGQPQHF.

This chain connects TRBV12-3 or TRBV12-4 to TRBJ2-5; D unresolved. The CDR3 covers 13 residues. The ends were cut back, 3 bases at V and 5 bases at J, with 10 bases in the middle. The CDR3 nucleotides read TGTGCCAGCAGTTTCCGGGCAGAGGAGACCCAGTACTTC. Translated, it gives CASSFRAEETQYF.

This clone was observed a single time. CDR3 in amino acids: CASSASGGSGNSPLHF. DNA for the CDR3: TGTGCCAGCAGCGCCTCAGGGGGCAGTGGTAATTCACCCCTCCACTTT. The rearrangement links TRBV7-9 to TRBJ1-6; 8 positions agree with TRBD1. This CDR3 contains 16 residues. With 5 bases clipped from V and 6 bases from J, the junction kept 9 bases outside the gene matches. The germline V gene encodes CDR1 SEHNR and CDR2 FQNEAQ (reference sequence).

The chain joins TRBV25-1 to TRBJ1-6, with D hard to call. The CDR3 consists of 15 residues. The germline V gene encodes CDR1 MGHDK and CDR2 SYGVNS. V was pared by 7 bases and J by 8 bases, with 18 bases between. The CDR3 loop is CASTEGPISYSPLHF. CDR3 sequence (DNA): TGTGCCAGCACCGAAGGGCCCATAAGTTATTCACCCCTCCACTTT.

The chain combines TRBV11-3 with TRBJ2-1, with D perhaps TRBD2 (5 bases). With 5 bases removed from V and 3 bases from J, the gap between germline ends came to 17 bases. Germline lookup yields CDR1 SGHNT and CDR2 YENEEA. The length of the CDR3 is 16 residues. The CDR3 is CASSPLGSGGYNEQFF. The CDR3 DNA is TGTGCCAGCAGCCCTTTGGGGAGCGGCGGCTACAATGAGCAGTTCTTC.

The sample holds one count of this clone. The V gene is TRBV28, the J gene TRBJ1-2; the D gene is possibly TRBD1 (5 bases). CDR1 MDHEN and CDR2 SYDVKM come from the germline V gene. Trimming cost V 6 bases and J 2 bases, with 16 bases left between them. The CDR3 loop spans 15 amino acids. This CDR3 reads CASSRRDGVNYGYTF. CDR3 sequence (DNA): TGTGCCAGCAGCCGACGGGACGGGGTGAACTATGGCTACACCTTC.

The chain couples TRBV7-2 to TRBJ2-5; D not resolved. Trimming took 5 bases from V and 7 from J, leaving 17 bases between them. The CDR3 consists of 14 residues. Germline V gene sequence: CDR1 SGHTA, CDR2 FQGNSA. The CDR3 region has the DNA TGTGCCAGCAGCCCAAGACCCCAGTCGGGGACCCAGTACTTC. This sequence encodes CASSPRPQSGTQYF. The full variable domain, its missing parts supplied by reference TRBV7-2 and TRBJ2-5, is GAGVSQSPSNKVTEKGKDVELRCDPISGHTALYWYRQSLGQGLEFLIYFQGNSAPDKSGLPSDRFSAERTGGSVSTLTIQRTQQEDSAVYLCASSPRPQSGTQYFGPGTRLLVL.

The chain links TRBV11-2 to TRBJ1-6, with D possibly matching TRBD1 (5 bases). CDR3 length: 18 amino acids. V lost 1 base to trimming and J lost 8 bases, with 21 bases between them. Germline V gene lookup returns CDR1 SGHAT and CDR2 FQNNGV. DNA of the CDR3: TGTGCCAGCAGCTTAGTCACCGACAGTCCCCCCGGATATTCACCCCTCCACTTT. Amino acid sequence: CASSLVTDSPPGYSPLHF.

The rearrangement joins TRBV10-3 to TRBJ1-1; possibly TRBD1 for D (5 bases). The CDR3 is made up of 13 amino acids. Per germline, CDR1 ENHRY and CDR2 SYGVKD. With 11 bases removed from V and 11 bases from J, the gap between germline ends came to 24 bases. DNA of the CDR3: TGTGCCTCCAGGCGGGAGGGAGACAGTTCGGCTTTCTTT. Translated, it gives CASRREGDSSAFF.

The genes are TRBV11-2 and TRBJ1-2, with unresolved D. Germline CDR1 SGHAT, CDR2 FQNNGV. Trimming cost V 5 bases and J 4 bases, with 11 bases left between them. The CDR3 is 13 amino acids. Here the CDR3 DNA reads TGTGCCAGCAGCGCACTCTCGGGCTATGGCTACACCTTC. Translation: CASSALSGYGYTF.

The CDR3 sequence is CASRSSGVLAGGFTGELFF. The CDR3 coding sequence is TGTGCAAGTCGCTCCAGTGGGGTCCTAGCGGGAGGGTTCACCGGGGAGCTGTTTTTT. The chain joins TRBV12-2 to TRBJ2-2; the table's TRBD2 call for D was not verified on the DNA. TRBV12-2 is annotated as a pseudogene. This CDR3 has 19 amino acids.

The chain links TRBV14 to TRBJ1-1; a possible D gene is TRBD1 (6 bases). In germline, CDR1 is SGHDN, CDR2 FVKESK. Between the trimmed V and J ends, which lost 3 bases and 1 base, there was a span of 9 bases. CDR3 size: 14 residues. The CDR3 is CASSHMGQNTEAFF. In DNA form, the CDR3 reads TGTGCCAGCAGCCATATGGGACAGAACACTGAAGCTTTCTTT.

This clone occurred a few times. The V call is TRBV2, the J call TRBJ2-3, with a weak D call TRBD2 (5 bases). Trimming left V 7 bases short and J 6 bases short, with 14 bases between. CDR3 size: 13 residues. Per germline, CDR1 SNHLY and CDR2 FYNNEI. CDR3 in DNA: TGTGCCAGCAACCTAGCCGTTGCGGATACGCAGTATTTT. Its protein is CASNLAVADTQYF.

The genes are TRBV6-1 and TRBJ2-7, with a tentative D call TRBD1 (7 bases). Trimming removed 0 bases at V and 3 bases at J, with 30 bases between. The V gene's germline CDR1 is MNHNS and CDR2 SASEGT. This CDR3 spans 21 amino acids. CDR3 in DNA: TGTGCCAGCAGTGAAGCAAAGGTGCCCGAGACAGGGACTGGCCTGTTCTACGAGCAGTACTTC. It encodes CASSEAKVPETGTGLFYEQYF.

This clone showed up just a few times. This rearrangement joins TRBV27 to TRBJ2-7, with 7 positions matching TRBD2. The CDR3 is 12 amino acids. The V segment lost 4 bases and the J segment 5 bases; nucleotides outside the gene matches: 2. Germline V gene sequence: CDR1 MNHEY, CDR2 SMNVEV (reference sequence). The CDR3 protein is CASSWAGDEQYF. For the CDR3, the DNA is TGTGCCAGCAGTTGGGCGGGAGACGAGCAGTACTTC.

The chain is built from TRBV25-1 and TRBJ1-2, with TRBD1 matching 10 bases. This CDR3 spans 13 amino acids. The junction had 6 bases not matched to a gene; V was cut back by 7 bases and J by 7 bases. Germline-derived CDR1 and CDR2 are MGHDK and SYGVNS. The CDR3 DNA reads TGTGCCAGCACCGAGGGACAGGGGTCTGGCTACACCTTC. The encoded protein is CASTEGQGSGYTF.

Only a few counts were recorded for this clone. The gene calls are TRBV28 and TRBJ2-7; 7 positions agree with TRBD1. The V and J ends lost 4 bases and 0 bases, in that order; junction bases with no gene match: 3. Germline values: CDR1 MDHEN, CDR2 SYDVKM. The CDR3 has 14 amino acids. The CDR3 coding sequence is TGTGCCAGCAGTTCCGGGACAGTCTCCTACGAGCAGTACTTC. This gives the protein CASSSGTVSYEQYF.

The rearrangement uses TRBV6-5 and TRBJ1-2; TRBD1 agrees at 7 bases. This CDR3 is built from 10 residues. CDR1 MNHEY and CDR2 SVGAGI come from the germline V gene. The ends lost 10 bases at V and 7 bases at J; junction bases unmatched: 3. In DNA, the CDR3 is TGTGCCACAGACAGGGTTGGCTACACCTTC. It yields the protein CATDRVGYTF.